This T cell receptor beta chain comes out of a study of blood T cell repertoires in COVID-19. Using immunoSEQ multiplex PCR, the repertoire was profiled, and TCRdb retains in-frame clones only, with some absent. The sample includes 95,000 to 150,000 clones, roughly 90% of them seen just once. The germline V gene has CDR1 SGHNT and CDR2 YENEEA. The germline V and J ends were trimmed by 1 base and 4 bases, with 12 bases remaining between them. The CDR3 contains 15 residues. V usage is TRBV11-3 and J usage is TRBJ2-3, with D maybe TRBD2 (5 bases). This TCR came from a man aged 50 or older with acute or convalescent COVID-19. Sequenced input: peripheral blood. CDR3 sequence reads: CASSLAVSAADTQYF. Written as DNA, the CDR3 is TGTGCCAGCAGCTTAGCAGTTAGCGCCGCAGATACGCAGTATTTT.